This entry lists 9 T cell receptor beta chains sequenced from one sample in a study of beta chain features in type 1 diabetes. TCRB transcripts that were expressed got sequenced, as all of the isolated RNA had been reverse transcribed. Generated by immunoSEQ multiplex PCR, the TCRdb table keeps only in-frame clones and is missing some. The sample consists of 300,000 to 400,000 clones, roughly 8% of them appearing once. Sequencing was performed on central memory CD4+ T cells from blood. Receptors were obtained from a woman aged 18-30 years in good health.

The rearrangement links TRBV23-1 to TRBJ2-7; 7 bases match TRBD2. TRBV23-1 is identified as an open reading frame with a role that is uncertain. CDR3 size: 18 residues. J was trimmed by 1 base and V by 0 bases; bases with no gene match: 12. In DNA, the CDR3 is TGCGCCAGCAGTCAATCAACCAAGGGAGGGAAGGGTTCCTACGAGCAGTACTTC. As protein: CASSQSTKGGKGSYEQYF.

This sequence joins TRBV6-5 and TRBJ1-2; 7 bases match TRBD1. In germline, CDR1 is MNHEY, CDR2 SVGAGI. CDR3 size: 14 residues. Trimming at V came to 5 bases and at J to 7 bases, leaving 10 bases not matched to a gene. The CDR3, as DNA: TGTGCCAGCAGTAAGGGGACAGAGATTGTTGGCTACACCTTC. The encoded protein is CASSKGTEIVGYTF.

This clone was counted between two and nine times. The rearrangement uses TRBV7-2 and TRBJ2-1, with TRBD2 matching 13 bases. The CDR3 totals 17 residues. The V gene end was trimmed by 1 base and the J gene end by 4 bases; junction bases not matched to a gene: 4. Germline V gives CDR1 SGHTA, CDR2 FQGNSA. In DNA form, the CDR3 reads TGTGCCAGCAGCTTAGTTCGGACTAGCGGGAGTTACAATGAGCAGTTCTTC. Translated: CASSLVRTSGSYNEQFF. Supplemented by reference TRBV7-2 and TRBJ2-1, the full variable domain reads GAGVSQSPSNKVTEKGKDVELRCDPISGHTALYWYRQSLGQGLEFLIYFQGNSAPDKSGLPSDRFSAERTGGSVSTLTIQRTQQEDSAVYLCASSLVRTSGSYNEQFFGPGTRLTVL.

Many counts were recorded for this clone. The rearrangement uses TRBV19 and TRBJ1-2, with 7 bases fitting TRBD1. This CDR3 contains 17 residues. J was trimmed by 7 bases and V by 2 bases; bases with no gene match: 16. Germline lookup yields CDR1 LNHDA and CDR2 SQIVND (reference sequence). The CDR3 bases are TGTGCCAGTAGTATAAAGGGGGCGCGACAGCCGGAAGGTGGCTACACCTTC. Encoded protein: CASSIKGARQPEGGYTF.

The chain has TRBV5-6 and TRBJ2-1; D call uncertain. This CDR3 comprises 11 residues. Germline V gene lookup returns CDR1 SGHDT and CDR2 YYEEEE. Trimming cost V 1 base and J 9 bases, with 5 bases left between them. In nucleotides, the CDR3 is TGTGCCAGCAGCTTGTACGCTGAGCAGTTCTTC. Its protein product is CASSLYAEQFF.

With regard to this clone: The same CDR3 is also encoded by other DNA sequences in this sample. This chain connects TRBV7-2 to TRBJ2-1; D gene unclear. The V and J ends lost 1 base and 8 bases respectively, with 6 bases between them. The germline CDR1 and CDR2 sequences are SGHTA and FQGNSA. The CDR3 contains 12 residues. CDR3 bases: TGTGCCAGCAGCTTAGGATGGGATGAGCAGTTCTTC. It yields the protein CASSLGWDEQFF.

In its sample, this clone was seen a few times. V gene TRBV7-2 combines with J gene TRBJ2-1; 7 nucleotides match TRBD2. Losses at the gene ends were 9 bases for V and 5 bases for J; bases not matched to a gene: 4. From germline, CDR1 is SGHTA and CDR2 FQGNSA. This CDR3 spans 12 amino acids. The CDR3 is CASSLANNEQFF. For the CDR3, the DNA is TGTGCCAGTTCACTAGCGAACAATGAGCAGTTCTTC. The full variable domain, with the rest looked up from reference TRBV7-2 and TRBJ2-1, is GAGVSQSPSNKVTEKGKDVELRCDPISGHTALYWYRQSLGQGLEFLIYFQGNSAPDKSGLPSDRFSAERTGGSVSTLTIQRTQQEDSAVYLCASSLANNEQFFGPGTRLTVL.

This clone has ten or more counts. The chain links TRBV5-1 to TRBJ2-3, with no clear D. The V end lost 3 bases, the J end lost 6 bases, and 14 bases lay between the germline ends. In germline, CDR1 is SGHRS, CDR2 YFSETQ. The CDR3 totals 14 residues. CDR3: CASSSATNMDTQYF. The CDR3 region has the DNA TGCGCCAGCAGCTCCGCCACGAATATGGATACGCAGTATTTT.

The table lists this clone with many counts. The CDR3 DNA reads TGTGCCAGCAGTGTGTCCAAGCGGGGTAGAAATGAGCAGTTCTTC. This gives the protein CASSVSKRGRNEQFF. The chain links TRBV2 to TRBJ2-1, with 7 positions matching TRBD2. With V trimmed by 4 bases and J by 7 bases, 10 bases remained unmatched. This CDR3 region has 15 residues. CDR1 and CDR2 (germline): SNHLY, FYNNEI. Supplemented by reference TRBV2 and TRBJ2-1, the full variable domain reads EPEVTQTPSHQVTQMGQEVILRCVPISNHLYFYWYRQILGQKVEFLVSFYNNEISEKSEIFDDQFSVERPDGSNFTLKIRSTKLEDSAMYFCASSVSKRGRNEQFFGPGTRLTVL.